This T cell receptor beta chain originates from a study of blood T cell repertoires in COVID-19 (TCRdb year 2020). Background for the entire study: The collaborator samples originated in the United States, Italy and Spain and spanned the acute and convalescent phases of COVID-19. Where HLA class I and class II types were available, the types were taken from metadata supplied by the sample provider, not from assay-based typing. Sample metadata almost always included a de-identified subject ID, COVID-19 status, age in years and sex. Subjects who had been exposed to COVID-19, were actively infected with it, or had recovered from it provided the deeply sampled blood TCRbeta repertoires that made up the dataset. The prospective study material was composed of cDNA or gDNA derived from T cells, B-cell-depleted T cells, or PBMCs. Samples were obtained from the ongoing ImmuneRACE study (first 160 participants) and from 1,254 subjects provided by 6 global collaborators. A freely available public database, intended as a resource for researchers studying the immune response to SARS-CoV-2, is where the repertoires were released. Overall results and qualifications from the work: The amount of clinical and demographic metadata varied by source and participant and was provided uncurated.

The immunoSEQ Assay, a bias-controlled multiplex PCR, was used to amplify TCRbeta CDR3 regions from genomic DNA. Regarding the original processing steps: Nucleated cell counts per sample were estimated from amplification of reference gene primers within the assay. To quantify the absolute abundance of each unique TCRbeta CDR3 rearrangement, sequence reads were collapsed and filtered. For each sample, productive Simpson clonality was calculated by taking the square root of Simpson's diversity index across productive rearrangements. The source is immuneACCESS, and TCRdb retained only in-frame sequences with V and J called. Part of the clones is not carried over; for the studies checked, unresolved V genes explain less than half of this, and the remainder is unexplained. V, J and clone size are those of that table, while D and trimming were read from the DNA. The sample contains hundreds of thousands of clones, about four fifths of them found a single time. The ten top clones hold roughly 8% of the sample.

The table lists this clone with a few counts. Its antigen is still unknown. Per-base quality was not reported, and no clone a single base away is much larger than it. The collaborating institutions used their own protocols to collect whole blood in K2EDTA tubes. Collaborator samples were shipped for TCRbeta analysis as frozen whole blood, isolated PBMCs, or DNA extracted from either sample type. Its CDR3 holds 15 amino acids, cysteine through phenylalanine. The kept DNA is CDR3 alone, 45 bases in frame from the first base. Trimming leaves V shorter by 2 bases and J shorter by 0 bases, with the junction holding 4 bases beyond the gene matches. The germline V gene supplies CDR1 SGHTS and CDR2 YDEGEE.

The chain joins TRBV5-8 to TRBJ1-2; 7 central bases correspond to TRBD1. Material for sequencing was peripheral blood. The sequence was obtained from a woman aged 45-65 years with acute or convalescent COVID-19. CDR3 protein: CASSLETGTNYGYTF. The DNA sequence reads TGTGCCAGCAGCTTAGAGACAGGGACTAACTATGGCTACACCTTC.